The table lists the clone carrying this T cell receptor (beta chain) with a count of one. This entry comes from a study of T cell responses to AZD1222 COVID-19 vaccine. CDR3 length: 17 amino acids. The germline gives CDR1 GTSNPN, CDR2 SVGIG (reference sequence). V lost 2 bases and J 3 bases, leaving 20 bases between the germline ends. Clones were read by immunoSEQ multiplex PCR, and TCRdb kept only the in-frame ones, dropping some. The table includes 90,000 to 120,000 clones, roughly nine tenths detected once. The starting material was peripheral blood, obtained on day 0 of AZD1222 vaccination. The source is an adult in good health. The chain recombines TRBV30 with TRBJ1-5; D possibly corresponds to TRBD1 (5 bases). The CDR3 sequence is CAWSPHPRWGANQPQHF. The CDR3 nucleotides are TGTGCCTGGAGTCCTCATCCAAGGTGGGGCGCCAATCAGCCCCAGCATTTT.